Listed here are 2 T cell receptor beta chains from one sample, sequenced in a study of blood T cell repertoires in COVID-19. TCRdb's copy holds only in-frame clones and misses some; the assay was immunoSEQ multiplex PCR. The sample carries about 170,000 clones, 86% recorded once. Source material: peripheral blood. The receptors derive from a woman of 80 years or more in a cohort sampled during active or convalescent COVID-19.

The CDR3 loop reads CASSLSPGAGPTSFF. The CDR3, as DNA: TGTGCCAGCAGTTTATCACCAGGGGCAGGGCCAACTTCTTTCTTT. The rearrangement links TRBV28 to TRBJ1-1; D is perhaps TRBD1 (6 bases). The V end lost 1 base, the J end lost 12 bases, and 21 bases lay between the germline ends. The CDR3 spans 15 residues. Germline lookup yields CDR1 MDHEN and CDR2 SYDVKM. Filled out from reference TRBV28 and TRBJ1-1, the complete variable domain reads DVKVTQSSRYLVKRTGEKVFLECVQDMDHENMFWYRQDPGLGLRLIYFSYDVKMKEKGDIPEGYSVSREKKERFSLILESASTNQTSMYLCASSLSPGAGPTSFFGQGTRLTVV.

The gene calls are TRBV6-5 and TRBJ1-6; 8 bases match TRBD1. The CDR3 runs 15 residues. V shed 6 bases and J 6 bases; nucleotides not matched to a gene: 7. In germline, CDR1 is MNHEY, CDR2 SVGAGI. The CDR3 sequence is CASRPETGVNSPLHF. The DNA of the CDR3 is TGTGCCAGCAGACCAGAGACAGGGGTTAATTCACCCCTCCACTTT.